This T cell receptor beta chain was observed in a study of T cell changes during pregnancy in multiple sclerosis. Measured with immunoSEQ multiplex PCR; TCRdb has only the in-frame clones, and not every one. Of about 39,000 clones listed, approximately 90% are singletons. The CDR3 length is 13 residues. Trimming took 6 bases from V and 4 from J; bases not matched to a gene: 2. Germline V CDR1 and CDR2: MNHEY, SMNVEV (reference sequence). The source of this sequence is a female donor in good health, enrolled as a control in a pregnancy study. Sequenced here: CD4+ T cells from peripheral blood mononuclear cells, sampled in the first trimester of pregnancy. The chain couples TRBV27 to TRBJ1-2, with 10 bases that match TRBD1. CDR3 in DNA: TGTGCCAGCAGGGGGACAGGGGTCTATGGCTACACCTTC. Translation gives CASRGTGVYGYTF.